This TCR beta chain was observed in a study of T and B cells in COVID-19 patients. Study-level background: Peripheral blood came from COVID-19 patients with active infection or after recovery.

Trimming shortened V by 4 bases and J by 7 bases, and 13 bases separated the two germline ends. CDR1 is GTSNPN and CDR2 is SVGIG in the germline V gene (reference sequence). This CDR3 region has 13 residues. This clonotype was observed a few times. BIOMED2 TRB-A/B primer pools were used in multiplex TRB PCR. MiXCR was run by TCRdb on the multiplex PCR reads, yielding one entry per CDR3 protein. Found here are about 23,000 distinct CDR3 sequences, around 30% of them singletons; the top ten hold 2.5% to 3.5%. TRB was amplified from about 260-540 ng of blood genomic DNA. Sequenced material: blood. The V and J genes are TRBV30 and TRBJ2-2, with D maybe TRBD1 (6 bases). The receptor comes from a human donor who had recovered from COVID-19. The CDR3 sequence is CAWKLQGLGELFF. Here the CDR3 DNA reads TGTGCCTGGAAACTCCAGGGGCTCGGGGAGCTGTTTTTT.